A selection of T cell receptor beta chains follows, all from one sample in a study of neurological immune-mediated disorders. TCRdb reprocessed the 5' RACE reads with MiXCR, giving one entry per CDR3 protein. The repertoire has around 80,000 distinct CDR3 sequences, approximately 10% of them found once; the top ten carry around 1.8%. Sample: PBMCs. The receptors originated from a middle-aged man in good health. Both conserved end residues are part of each CDR3. A D gene is named only where the DNA matches it firmly. Rows give clone size only sometimes, using once, few, many, or a class for an expanded clone.

D gene	CDR3 length	clone size	V gene	J gene	CDR3 protein	CDR3 DNA
NA	14	NA	TRBV7-2	TRBJ2-3	CASRIGGGPSTQYF	TGTGCCAGCAGGATAGGAGGGGGGCCATCTACGCAGTATTTT
TRBD1	15	few	TRBV7-3	TRBJ2-1	CASSSSGTGGNEQFF	TGTGCCAGCAGCTCCTCCGGGACAGGAGGCAATGAGCAGTTCTTC
NA	18	many	TRBV7-8	TRBJ2-4	CASSLRGNQGLAKNIQYF	TGTGCCAGCAGCCTCAGGGGCAACCAAGGGTTGGCCAAAAACATTCAGTACTTC
TRBD2	20	NA	TRBV7-9	TRBJ2-3	CASSLPGLAGGPPRADTQYF	TGTGCCAGCAGCTTACCTGGACTAGCGGGAGGCCCCCCGAGGGCAGATACGCAGTATTTT
TRBD2	14	many	TRBV5-5	TRBJ2-5	CASSSGLAGETQYF	TGTGCCAGCAGCTCGGGACTAGCTGGAGAGACCCAGTACTTC
NA	15	many	TRBV7-9	TRBJ2-2	CASSLFRQLTGELFF	TGTGCCAGCAGCTTATTTCGGCAGCTCACCGGGGAGCTGTTTTTT
NA	14	many	TRBV11-2	TRBJ1-1	CASSFWDGNTEAFF	TGTGCCAGCAGCTTCTGGGACGGCAACACTGAAGCTTTCTTT
NA	14	many	TRBV5-1	TRBJ2-5	CASAWTSPQETQYF	TGCGCCAGCGCCTGGACATCGCCCCAAGAGACCCAGTACTTC
NA	14	many	TRBV12-3/TRBV12-4	TRBJ2-3	CASSFGAVADTQYF	TGTGCCAGCAGTTTCGGAGCGGTAGCAGATACGCAGTATTTT
TRBD1	14	few	TRBV30	TRBJ2-1	CAWRTGSASNEQFF	TGTGCCTGGAGGACAGGGAGTGCTAGCAATGAGCAGTTCTTC
TRBD1	15	few	TRBV5-1	TRBJ1-1	CASSPPRQGGTEAFF	TGCGCCAGCAGCCCCCCCCGACAGGGAGGCACTGAAGCTTTCTTT
NA	12	many	TRBV20-1	TRBJ1-1	CSASRRDTEAFF	TGCAGTGCTAGCAGGCGGGACACTGAAGCTTTCTTT
TRBD1	14	many	TRBV27	TRBJ1-2	CASSKRTGKDGYTF	TGTGCCAGCAGTAAACGGACAGGAAAGGATGGCTACACCTTC
NA	15	many	TRBV7-9	TRBJ1-4	CASSFLPATNEKLFF	TGTGCCAGCAGCTTCCTCCCGGCAACTAATGAAAAACTGTTTTTT
NA	14	NA	TRBV29-1	TRBJ1-1	CSVEGGVGNTEAFF	TGCAGCGTTGAGGGGGGGGTCGGGAACACTGAAGCTTTCTTT
NA	12	few	TRBV5-1	TRBJ2-4	CASLGSENIQYF	TGCGCCAGCCTTGGATCCGAAAACATTCAGTACTTC
NA	13	many	TRBV20-1	TRBJ1-2	CSARRGTNYGYTF	TGCAGTGCTAGAAGAGGGACTAACTATGGCTACACCTTC
NA	16	few	TRBV10-3	TRBJ2-5	CAISLQGLGGGETQYF	TGTGCCATCAGCTTACAGGGTCTTGGTGGAGGAGAGACCCAGTACTTC
NA	14	many	TRBV28	TRBJ2-4	CASSFSGAKNIQYF	TGTGCCAGCAGCTTTAGTGGAGCCAAAAACATTCAGTACTTC
NA	14	few	TRBV27	TRBJ2-7	CASSLFLQGHEQYF	TGTGCCAGCAGTTTATTTCTCCAGGGGCACGAGCAGTACTTC
NA	11	many	TRBV29-1	TRBJ2-5	CSVAVGETQYF	TGCAGCGTTGCTGTGGGCGAGACCCAGTACTTC
NA	13	many	TRBV11-3	TRBJ2-3	CASSPGVRDTQYF	TGTGCCAGCAGCCCCGGAGTACGAGATACGCAGTATTTT
NA	15	NA	TRBV7-9	TRBJ1-1	CASSPRDLSGTEAFF	TGTGCCAGCAGCCCCCGCGATCTTTCGGGCACTGAAGCTTTCTTT
TRBD2	13	many	TRBV10-2	TRBJ2-1	CASRAGGVNEQFF	TGCGCCAGCAGAGCGGGAGGGGTAAATGAGCAGTTCTTC
NA	14	many	TRBV7-2	TRBJ2-7	CASRGTPGAYEQYF	TGTGCCAGCAGGGGGACTCCAGGAGCGTACGAGCAGTACTTC
NA	14	many	TRBV6-1	TRBJ2-2	CASSEGASSGELFF	TGTGCCAGCAGTGAAGGGGCGTCTTCCGGGGAGCTGTTTTTT
TRBD1	15	many	TRBV5-6	TRBJ2-7	CASSPRDSLFYEQYF	TGTGCCAGCAGCCCACGGGACAGTCTATTTTACGAGCAGTACTTC
NA	14	many	TRBV10-3	TRBJ2-7	CAISETLRTSEQYF	TGTGCCATCAGTGAGACACTCCGAACCAGCGAGCAGTACTTC
NA	13	many	TRBV7-2	TRBJ2-1	CASSLGLYNEQFF	TGTGCCAGCAGCTTGGGACTCTACAATGAGCAGTTCTTC
NA	15	many	TRBV27	TRBJ2-3	CASRLGSYSTDTQYF	TGTGCCAGCAGATTGGGGAGCTACAGCACAGATACGCAGTATTTT
NA	13	NA	TRBV4-2	TRBJ2-7	CASSPSEGNEQYF	TGTGCCAGCAGCCCTTCTGAGGGAAACGAGCAGTACTTC
NA	16	many	TRBV3-1	TRBJ2-7	CASSQGNFRGSYEQYF	TGTGCCAGCAGCCAAGGTAATTTCAGGGGATCCTACGAGCAGTACTTC
TRBD2	15	many	TRBV5-1	TRBJ2-2	CASSFSLAGAGELFF	TGCGCCAGCAGCTTCTCGTTAGCGGGGGCCGGGGAGCTGTTTTTT
NA	15	few	TRBV4-2	TRBJ2-2	CASSQVYGQLGELFF	TGTGCCAGCAGCCAAGTTTATGGCCAGCTCGGGGAGCTGTTTTTT
TRBD2	17	many	TRBV7-2	TRBJ2-1	CASSLVGLADSYNEQFF	TGTGCCAGCAGCTTAGTGGGACTAGCGGACTCCTACAATGAGCAGTTCTTC
TRBD2	17	many	TRBV10-3	TRBJ2-5	CAISEPEPAGGQETQYF	TGTGCCATCAGTGAGCCGGAGCCAGCGGGGGGCCAAGAGACCCAGTACTTC
TRBD2	14	many	TRBV3-1	TRBJ2-1	CASSHRWEGREQFF	TGTGCCAGCAGCCACAGGTGGGAGGGCCGGGAGCAGTTCTTC
NA	16	many	TRBV5-1	TRBJ2-2	CASSPQQPSNTGELFF	TGCGCCAGCAGCCCCCAGCAGCCAAGTAACACCGGGGAGCTGTTTTTT
NA	14	few	TRBV29-1	TRBJ1-2	CSVEVEGFNYGYTF	TGCAGCGTTGAAGTGGAGGGGTTTAACTATGGCTACACCTTC
TRBD2	15	many	TRBV5-1	TRBJ2-5	CASSDGTSTSETQYF	TGCGCCAGCAGCGACGGGACTAGTACAAGTGAGACCCAGTACTTC
NA	12	many	TRBV24-1	TRBJ2-1	CATSDPNNEQFF	TGTGCCACCAGTGATCCCAACAATGAGCAGTTCTTC
NA	12	many	TRBV7-9	TRBJ2-4	CAISKAKNIQYF	TGTGCCATCTCTAAAGCCAAAAACATTCAGTACTTC
TRBD2	15	many	TRBV5-1	TRBJ2-1	CASSLVSGRYNEQFF	TGCGCCAGCAGCTTGGTTAGCGGGAGATACAATGAGCAGTTCTTC
TRBD1	15	many	TRBV10-3	TRBJ2-1	CAIGQDLRSYNEQFF	TGTGCCATCGGACAGGACTTACGCTCCTACAATGAGCAGTTCTTC
TRBD2	15	many	TRBV5-1	TRBJ2-7	CASSLATSGGYEQYF	TGCGCCAGCAGCTTGGCCACTAGCGGCGGTTACGAGCAGTACTTC